The present TCR beta chain was sequenced within a study of blood T cells in healthy people across ages. This CDR3 spans 15 amino acids. V was clipped by 3 bases and J by 2 bases, with 15 bases between them. Germline assignment: CDR1 DFQATT and CDR2 SNEGSKA (reference sequence). A second PCR, run for about 7 to 11 cycles, used a sample-barcoded 5' primer plus a J-beta primer mix. TCRdb re-called the 5' RACE reads with MiXCR, one entry per CDR3 protein. The table lists 700,000 or so distinct CDR3 sequences, roughly two fifths of them singletons, with 25% to 35% in the top ten. Study outcomes and limitations: Nothing was known about donor CMV status, and this possibly confounded expanded clonotype changes.

This clonotype was recorded a few times. Antigen specificity is unknown. The sequencing input was blood. The rearrangement links TRBV20-1 to TRBJ2-3; TRBD2 is a possible D gene (5 bases). This receptor was taken from an elderly man in good health. The CDR3 region is CSASHPRESTDTQYF. The DNA for the CDR3 is TGCAGTGCTAGTCATCCCCGGGAATCCACAGATACGCAGTATTTT.